Each of the 18 T cell receptor beta chains below was sequenced from the same sample in a study of cytomegalovirus exposure and HLA in healthy donors. PCR employed 60 Vbeta and 13 Jbeta primers. The table came from immunoSEQ multiplex PCR; TCRdb's copy has only in-frame clones and leaves some out. Among 70,000 or so clones listed, 74% were seen once. Input material: PBMCs. These receptors all stem from an older woman in good health and CMV-seropositive.

The genes are TRBV2 and TRBJ1-4; TRBD1 aligns across 10 bases. There are 12 residues in the CDR3. Per the germline V gene, CDR1 is SNHLY and CDR2 is FYNNEI. V gave up 8 bases and J gave up 7 bases; unmatched junction bases: 1. The CDR3 nucleotides read TGTGCCAGCGGACAGGGGGTTGAAAAACTGTTTTTT. Translated, it gives CASGQGVEKLFF.

The chain uses TRBV5-1 and TRBJ1-2; tentative D call: TRBD1 (5 bases). V was pared by 3 bases and J by 2 bases, with 8 bases between. Germline V gene sequence: CDR1 SGHRS, CDR2 YFSETQ. The CDR3 covers 13 residues. The CDR3 here is CASSSQGNYGYTF. CDR3 coding DNA: TGCGCCAGCAGCTCCCAGGGCAACTATGGCTACACCTTC. Full variable domain (outside the CDR3, taken from reference TRBV5-1 and TRBJ1-2): KAGVTQTPRYLIKTRGQQVTLSCSPISGHRSVSWYQQTPGQGLQFLFEYFSETQRNKGNFPGRFSGRQFSNSRSEMNVSTLELGDSALYLCASSSQGNYGYTFGSGTRLTVV.

CDR3 residues: CSVVVQGVDTQYF. The CDR3 bases are TGCAGCGTTGTAGTCCAGGGCGTTGATACGCAGTATTTT. The rearrangement uses TRBV29-1 and TRBJ2-3; D is possibly TRBD1 (5 bases). The germline V gene has CDR1 SQVTM and CDR2 ANQGSEA. Trimming removed 4 bases from V and 6 bases from J, with 14 bases in between. The CDR3 runs 13 residues.

The V call is TRBV7-2, the J call TRBJ2-7; 12 positions match TRBD2. Per germline, CDR1 SGHTA and CDR2 FQGNSA. V trimming: 5 bases; J trimming: 4 bases; junction bases outside the gene matches: 3. This CDR3 is built from 14 residues. The DNA for the CDR3 is TGTGCCAGCAGCAAGACTAGCGGGAGATACGAGCAGTACTTC. Translating it yields CASSKTSGRYEQYF.

The chain is built from TRBV9 and TRBJ2-1; the match to TRBD1 covers 7 bases. Germline assignment: CDR1 SGDLS and CDR2 YYNGEE. The CDR3 runs to 14 residues. J lost 5 bases, V lost 7 bases, and 9 bases had no gene match. Here the CDR3 DNA reads TGTGCCAGCGGGACCGACAGGGTTGACAATGAGCAGTTCTTC. Its protein product is CASGTDRVDNEQFF.

The chain employs TRBV7-9 and TRBJ2-5, with 9 bases that match TRBD1. The CDR3 has 14 residues. The V gene end was trimmed by 5 bases and the J gene end by 4 bases; junction bases not matched to a gene: 5. Germline V gene data show CDR1 as SEHNR and CDR2 as FQNEAQ (reference sequence). CDR3 bases: TGTGCCAGCAGCATCTCGGACAGGGGAGAGACCCAGTACTTC. Residues: CASSISDRGETQYF.

The V and J genes are TRBV5-5 and TRBJ2-5; D unclear. Trimming shortened V by 4 bases and J by 5 bases, and 12 bases separated the two germline ends. Per the germline V gene, CDR1 is SGHKS and CDR2 is YYEKEE (reference sequence). This CDR3 is built from 13 residues. CDR3 in amino acids: CASSVQVDETQYF. The CDR3 nucleotides are TGTGCCAGCAGCGTCCAGGTTGACGAGACCCAGTACTTC.

The chain links TRBV6-1 to TRBJ2-5; D is perhaps TRBD2 (5 bases). There are 13 residues in the CDR3. CDR1 and CDR2 from the germline V gene are MNHNS and SASEGT. V was shortened by 4 bases and J by 5 bases, with 11 bases between the two germline ends. In nucleotides, the CDR3 is TGTGCCAGCAGTGGACACGGGGTGGAGACCCAGTACTTC. Translation gives CASSGHGVETQYF.

This clone was counted once. CDR3 DNA: TGTGCCAGCAGCTTGAAGGGACAGGTAGCTTTCTTT. Protein: CASSLKGQVAFF. The chain links TRBV5-5 to TRBJ1-1; 8 bases line up with TRBD1. The CDR3 is 12 residues long. With V trimmed by 1 base and J by 10 bases, 3 bases remained unmatched. Germline V CDR1 and CDR2: SGHKS, YYEKEE (reference sequence).

A remark on this clone: This is likely a read error, given that the CDR3 carries no conserved phenylalanine or tryptophan at its end. V usage is TRBV7-2 and J usage is TRBJ1-5, with D possibly being TRBD1 (5 bases). Germline CDR1 reads SGHTA; CDR2 reads FQGNSA. V was cut by 5 bases and J by 4 bases, with 9 bases left in between. This CDR3 is 13 amino acids long. The CDR3: CASSPQANQPQHV. In nucleotides, the CDR3 is TGTGCCAGCAGCCCACAGGCGAATCAGCCCCAGCATGTT.

The chain recombines TRBV4-1 with TRBJ1-2; D not certain. From germline, CDR1 is MGHRA and CDR2 YSYEKL. Trimming removed 0 bases at V and 6 bases at J, with 11 bases between. This CDR3 is 14 amino acids long. The CDR3, as DNA: TGCGCCAGCAGCCAAGAGAGGAGGACTCATGGCTACACCTTC. This codes for CASSQERRTHGYTF.

The chain employs TRBV7-6 and TRBJ2-1, with 7 bases that match TRBD2. There are 17 residues in the CDR3. V was clipped by 4 bases and J by 0 bases; unmatched bases: 9. Germline V CDR1 and CDR2: SGHVS, FNYEAQ. The CDR3 protein is CASSSSGGLSSYNEQFF. The CDR3 bases are TGTGCCAGCAGCTCCTCGGGGGGTCTTAGCTCCTACAATGAGCAGTTCTTC. The full variable domain, completed using reference TRBV7-6 and TRBJ2-1, is GAGVSQSPRYKVTKRGQDVALRCDPISGHVSLYWYRQALGQGPEFLTYFNYEAQQDKSGLPNDRFSAERPEGSISTLTIQRTEQRDSAMYRCASSSSGGLSSYNEQFFGPGTRLTVL.

V and J are TRBV6-1 and TRBJ2-7; D possibly corresponds to TRBD1 (5 bases). This CDR3 has 13 residues. Germline values: CDR1 MNHNS, CDR2 SASEGT. With 6 bases removed from V and 3 bases from J, the gap between germline ends came to 12 bases. The chain's CDR3 is CASSQGWYYEQYF. The CDR3 coding sequence is TGTGCCAGCAGCCAGGGCTGGTACTACGAGCAGTACTTC.

There are a few counts of this clone. The genes are TRBV25-1 and TRBJ2-1, with a possible D match to TRBD1 (6 bases). Trimming took 8 bases from V and 4 from J, leaving 18 bases between them. The CDR3 is made up of 15 amino acids. Germline CDR1 MGHDK, CDR2 SYGVNS. CDR3 sequence: CASRTGSQGYNEQFF. The DNA for the CDR3 is TGTGCCAGCCGTACCGGAAGCCAGGGGTACAATGAGCAGTTCTTC.

The gene calls are TRBV7-9 and TRBJ1-1, with D hard to call. The CDR3 covers 16 residues. From germline, CDR1 is SEHNR and CDR2 FQNEAQ (reference sequence). Trimming took off 5 bases at V and 4 bases at J, with 20 bases between the two ends. CDR3 DNA sequence: TGTGCCAGCAGCCCCGGCCCGGGTGGGAGCATCACTGAAGCTTTCTTT. This sequence encodes CASSPGPGGSITEAFF.

The chain has TRBV30 and TRBJ2-1; 12 bases are shared with TRBD2. The trim removed 2 bases at V and 9 bases at J, leaving 8 bases unmatched. Germline-derived CDR1 and CDR2 are GTSNPN and SVGIG (reference sequence). The length of the CDR3 is 15 residues. CDR3 sequence reads: CAWSLVASGRGEQFF. For the CDR3, the DNA is TGTGCCTGGAGTCTGGTAGCTAGCGGGAGGGGTGAGCAGTTCTTC.

The V and J genes are TRBV5-6 and TRBJ2-1; D is ambiguous. Trimming took 3 bases from V and 7 from J, leaving 5 bases between them. The CDR3 consists of 11 residues. CDR1 and CDR2 (germline): SGHDT, YYEEEE. The CDR3 sequence: CASSSRNEQFF. The CDR3 coding sequence is TGTGCCAGCAGCTCGCGAAATGAGCAGTTCTTC.

This clone has a count of ten or more. The rearrangement links TRBV6-1 to TRBJ1-5; D possibly corresponds to TRBD1 (6 bases). CDR3 length: 15 residues. V was trimmed by 2 bases and J by 6 bases, leaving 14 bases between them. CDR1 is MNHNS and CDR2 is SASEGT in the germline V gene. In nucleotides, the CDR3 is TGTGCCAGCAGTGAATGGGACAATGATGGTCAGCCCCAGCATTTT. Amino acids: CASSEWDNDGQPQHF.